This T cell receptor (beta chain) was sequenced during a study of OX40 agonist ivuxolimab in advanced cancers. Study background: Dose-escalation subjects each had hepatocellular carcinoma, melanoma, renal cell or head and neck cancer.

The CDR3 runs to 15 residues. Germline V CDR1 and CDR2: SGHNT, YYREEE (reference sequence). The J segment lost 4 bases and the V segment lost 4 bases, leaving 11 bases of the junction unmatched. Sequenced by immunoSEQ multiplex PCR; TCRdb stores in-frame clones only, minus some. The sample has 70,000 to 90,000 clones, about 88% seen once. The receptor was isolated from an adult with an advanced solid tumor such as melanoma, head and neck, liver or kidney cancer. The V gene is TRBV5-4, the J gene TRBJ2-7; TRBD2 matches 7 bases. The sequencing used CD4+ or CD8+ T cells sorted from blood, collected in a trial of the OX40 agonist ivuxolimab. The CDR3 protein is CASSPGGRETYEQYF. The CDR3 region has the DNA TGTGCCAGCAGCCCTGGTGGGCGGGAGACTTACGAGCAGTACTTC.